This entry describes one T cell receptor beta chain. Clones were sequenced by immunoSEQ multiplex PCR, and TCRdb holds only the in-frame ones, with some missing. The sample comprises some 2 million clones, about 94% of which are singletons, and roughly 1.2% rests with the top ten. This record comes from a study of shared clonotypes between healthy human individuals. Naive-designated CD8 cells lacked CD45RO, were positively enriched for CCR7, and omitted terminally differentiated effector memory CD45RA+ cells. The clonotype originates from a man in his late teens or twenties in good health. The material sequenced was naive CD8+ T cells sorted from blood.

This CDR3 reads CASSFSGQGADEQYF. CDR3 sequence (DNA): TGTGCCAGCAGTTTCTCGGGACAGGGGGCTGACGAGCAGTACTTC. The chain carries TRBV5-4 and TRBJ2-7; 12 bases map to TRBD1. The V gene end was trimmed by 5 bases and the J gene end by 5 bases; junction bases not matched to a gene: 8. Looked up from germline, CDR1 is SGHNT and CDR2 is YYREEE (reference sequence). The CDR3 has 15 amino acids.